Here is one T cell receptor beta chain with its context. The antigen is not known. The study ran its PCR with 60 Vbeta and 13 Jbeta primers. The assay was immunoSEQ multiplex PCR, and TCRdb's table has in-frame clones only and misses some. Recorded for this sample: roughly 200,000 clones. Germline CDR1 is MNHEY and CDR2 is SVGAGI. The V end lost 5 bases, the J end lost 5 bases, and 9 bases lay between the germline ends. The CDR3 totals 12 residues. The sample comes from a study of cytomegalovirus exposure and HLA in healthy donors. The study's findings and limits: Excluded: some indistinguishable V segments such as TRBV6-2 and TRBV6-3. Donors were assumed by presence/absence analyses to have roughly uniform sequencing depth. The authors enumerated around 150 TCR beta chains as linked to cytomegalovirus.

The TCR was taken from a man younger than 40 in good health and CMV-seronegative. The V and J genes are TRBV6-5 and TRBJ1-1; TRBD1 is a possible D gene (6 bases). The sample was PBMCs. CDR3 DNA: TGTGCCAGCAGTGCCGACAGGACTGAAGCTTTCTTT. It codes for CASSADRTEAFF.